A selection of T cell receptor beta chains follows, all from one sample in a study of blood T cell repertoires in COVID-19. The assay was immunoSEQ multiplex PCR, and TCRdb's table has in-frame clones only and misses some. The repertoire holds about 120,000 clones, with over 75% as singletons. Sample: peripheral blood. These receptors came from a man aged 60 to 75 with active or convalescent COVID-19. Both conserved end residues are part of each CDR3. A D gene is named only where the DNA matches it firmly. A row's size may be missing; if present it is once, few, many or a size class.

TRBJ1-6	TRBV18	.	.	CASSPSKGQDSPLHF	TGTGCCAGCTCACCATCTAAGGGGCAGGATTCACCCCTCCACTTT
TRBJ2-3	TRBV6-5	TRBD2	.	CASSSGTSIDTQYF	TGTGCCAGCAGTTCCGGGACTAGTATAGATACGCAGTATTTT
TRBJ2-7	TRBV7-9	.	.	CASSLARQYEQYF	TGTGCCAGCAGCTTGGCTAGACAGTACGAGCAGTACTTC
TRBJ2-7	TRBV3-1/TRBV3-2	TRBD2	.	CASSQLAGAYEQYF	TGTGCCAGCAGCCAACTAGCGGGCGCCTACGAGCAGTACTTC
TRBJ1-1	TRBV28	.	.	CASRRRDINTEAFF	TGTGCCAGCAGACGACGGGACATTAACACTGAAGCTTTCTTT
TRBJ2-3	TRBV5-1	TRBD1	.	CASSLDGTVRDTQYF	TGCGCCAGCAGCTTGGACGGGACAGTACGGGATACGCAGTATTTT
TRBJ2-1	TRBV10-3	TRBD1	.	CAIMPGQGLNEQFF	TGTGCCATCATGCCGGGACAGGGGTTGAATGAGCAGTTCTTC
TRBJ2-1	TRBV7-9	TRBD2	.	CASSLEALAGPYNEQFF	TGTGCCAGCAGCTTAGAAGCACTAGCGGGCCCCTACAATGAGCAGTTCTTC
TRBJ1-5	TRBV19	.	many	CASSIDLQRQPQHF	TGTGCCAGTAGTATAGATTTGCAGAGGCAGCCCCAGCATTTT
TRBJ2-7	TRBV6-5	.	.	CASSRLGEQYF	TGTGCCAGCAGTCGTCTAGGCGAGCAGTACTTC
TRBJ2-3	TRBV6-2/TRBV6-3	TRBD2	.	CASSYPTGAGEGDTQYF	TGTGCCAGCAGTTACCCGACGGGAGCGGGAGAGGGAGATACGCAGTATTTT
TRBJ2-7	TRBV24-1	.	.	CATSDFNNYEQYF	TGTGCCACCAGTGATTTTAACAACTACGAGCAGTACTTC
TRBJ2-1	TRBV19	TRBD2	.	CASSILAGGGNEQFF	TGTGCCAGTAGTATACTAGCGGGAGGTGGCAATGAGCAGTTCTTC
TRBJ2-3	TRBV7-9	TRBD2	few	CASSSPWTRGDTQYF	TGTGCCAGCAGCTCCCCCTGGACGCGGGGGGATACGCAGTATTTT
TRBJ2-3	TRBV6-5	.	.	CASSYDAGSTDTQYF	TGTGCCAGCAGTTACGATGCCGGGAGCACAGATACGCAGTATTTT
TRBJ2-1	TRBV28	.	.	CASRLLPLGYDEQFF	TGTGCCAGCAGACTTCTACCCCTCGGTTACGATGAGCAGTTCTTC
TRBJ2-7	TRBV19	TRBD2	once	CASSIEAHSGTKGDEQYF	TGTGCCAGTAGTATAGAAGCTCATAGCGGGACAAAGGGGGACGAGCAGTACTTC
TRBJ2-3	TRBV13	.	.	CASSGQRAGILSSSTDTQYF	TGTGCCAGCAGCGGGCAAAGGGCAGGGATATTAAGTTCTAGCACAGATACGCAGTATTTT
TRBJ2-5	TRBV4-3	.	.	CASSQEIRQGQETQYF	TGCGCCAGCAGCCAAGAAATTCGCCAGGGCCAAGAGACCCAGTACTTC
TRBJ1-3	TRBV6-5	TRBD1	.	CASSYSGQGQYTIYF	TGTGCCAGCAGTTACTCCGGACAGGGACAATACACCATATATTTT
TRBJ2-7	TRBV5-6	TRBD2	.	CASSLLAGFYEQYF	TGTGCCAGCAGCTTACTAGCGGGATTCTACGAGCAGTACTTC
TRBJ2-3	TRBV7-6	TRBD1	.	CASSSRQGETSDTQYF	TGTGCCAGCAGCTCGAGGCAGGGGGAGACTTCAGATACGCAGTATTTT
TRBJ2-2	TRBV7-2	TRBD2	.	CASSVNSAGAGELFF	TGTGCCAGCTCCGTCAACAGTGCGGGAGCGGGGGAGCTGTTTTTT
TRBJ1-4	TRBV7-2	.	.	CASSLDRGISEKLFF	TGTGCCAGCAGCTTAGATCGAGGGATCAGTGAAAAACTGTTTTTT
TRBJ2-3	TRBV9	.	.	CASSLVASSDTDTQYF	TGTGCCTCCTCCCTGGTGGCTAGCAGTGACACAGATACGCAGTATTTT
TRBJ1-5	TRBV18	.	.	CASSHGVSNQPQHF	TGTGCCAGCTCACACGGGGTTAGCAATCAGCCCCAGCATTTT
TRBJ2-3	TRBV5-4	TRBD2	few	CASRLAGGPIDTQYF	TGTGCCAGCAGACTAGCGGGAGGGCCGATAGATACGCAGTATTTT
TRBJ2-7	TRBV7-9	TRBD2	once	CASSLVGRVGYEQYF	TGTGCCAGCAGCTTAGTAGGGAGGGTGGGCTACGAGCAGTACTTC
TRBJ2-1	TRBV6-6	TRBD1	.	CASSYPGQGFDEQFF	TGTGCCAGCAGCTATCCGGGACAGGGTTTCGATGAGCAGTTCTTC
TRBJ2-3	TRBV10-3	TRBD2	once	CATGGTANVGTDTQYF	TGTGCCACGGGGGGGACGGCGAACGTAGGGACAGATACGCAGTATTTT
TRBJ2-5	TRBV27	TRBD1	.	CASSTGTGGVETQYF	TGTGCCAGCAGTACCGGGACAGGGGGCGTCGAGACCCAGTACTTC
TRBJ2-5	TRBV5-1	TRBD1	once	CASSPGGSETQYF	TGCGCCAGCAGCCCAGGGGGATCGGAGACCCAGTACTTC
TRBJ2-1	TRBV6-2/TRBV6-3	TRBD2	.	CASSYQGLYYNEQFF	TGTGCCAGCAGTTACCAGGGACTATACTACAATGAGCAGTTCTTC
TRBJ1-2	TRBV10-3	TRBD1	.	CAISELRDRAYGYTF	TGTGCCATCAGTGAACTCCGGGACAGGGCCTATGGCTACACCTTC
TRBJ2-2	TRBV6-6	.	.	CASSLSSGTGELFF	TGTGCCAGCAGCCTCTCCTCAGGGACCGGGGAGCTGTTTTTT
TRBJ1-2	TRBV4-3	TRBD1	.	CASSPGKGQGAAGYTF	TGCGCCAGCAGCCCAGGAAAGGGGCAGGGGGCTGCTGGCTACACCTTC
TRBJ1-2	TRBV7-9	.	once	CASSLGHSYGYTF	TGTGCCAGCAGCTTGGGACACTCCTATGGCTACACCTTC
TRBJ2-5	TRBV5-1	TRBD2	.	CASSLKLAAYFQETQYF	TGCGCCAGCAGCTTAAAACTAGCGGCTTACTTCCAAGAGACCCAGTACTTC
TRBJ2-1	TRBV24-1	TRBD1	.	CAASDFGQGIGNEQFF	TGTGCCGCCAGTGATTTTGGACAGGGTATCGGCAATGAGCAGTTCTTC
TRBJ2-3	TRBV7-3	TRBD2	.	CASSQSGITDTQYF	TGTGCCAGCAGCCAAAGCGGGATCACAGATACGCAGTATTTT
TRBJ2-7	TRBV3-1/TRBV3-2	TRBD2	.	CASSHRPAGGLSYEQYF	TGTGCCAGCAGCCACCGTCCAGCGGGAGGGCTCTCCTACGAGCAGTACTTC
TRBJ1-2	TRBV7-8	TRBD1	.	CASSSGGTGYYGYTF	TGTGCCAGCAGTTCAGGGGGGACAGGGTATTATGGCTACACCTTC
TRBJ2-3	TRBV11-1	.	.	CASSRAGNTDTQYF	TGTGCCAGCAGCCGGGCAGGGAACACAGATACGCAGTATTTT
TRBJ2-5	TRBV20-1	TRBD2	.	CSASLGRGSRETQYF	TGCAGTGCTAGTCTAGGGAGGGGTAGCAGGGAGACCCAGTACTTC
TRBJ1-1	TRBV7-3	.	.	CASSSDRNTEAFF	TGTGCCAGCAGCTCCGATAGGAACACTGAAGCTTTCTTT
TRBJ2-1	TRBV7-9	.	few	CASSLSGELQFF	TGTGCCAGCAGCTTATCAGGGGAGTTGCAGTTCTTC
TRBJ1-2	TRBV19	.	.	CASSRLEGGYGYTF	TGTGCCAGTAGTAGGTTGGAGGGCGGCTATGGCTACACCTTC
TRBJ2-7	TRBV28	TRBD1	.	CASSADRDEQYF	TGTGCCAGCAGCGCGGACAGGGACGAGCAGTACTTC
TRBJ2-7	TRBV28	.	.	CASSSSTVNYEQYF	TGTGCCAGCAGTTCCTCGACAGTGAACTACGAGCAGTACTTC
TRBJ2-7	TRBV28	TRBD1	few	CASRRPGQGAYEQYF	TGTGCCAGCAGGCGCCCGGGACAGGGGGCCTACGAGCAGTACTTC
TRBJ2-1	TRBV11-3	.	.	CASSLAGATGEQFF	TGTGCCAGCAGCTTAGCGGGAGCTACCGGTGAGCAGTTCTTC
TRBJ1-2	TRBV4-3	TRBD1	.	CASSHLDRGLAGYTF	TGCGCCAGCAGCCACTTGGACAGGGGGCTAGCAGGCTACACCTTC
TRBJ2-7	TRBV28	TRBD2	.	CASSLTSGYYEQYF	TGTGCCAGCAGTTTGACTAGCGGGTACTACGAGCAGTACTTC